A single sample gave rise to the 3 T cell receptor beta chains below, sequenced in a study of long-term antiretroviral therapy in people with HIV. They ran version v3.0 of the immunoSEQ assay at survey level. Method: immunoSEQ multiplex PCR; TCRdb's copy keeps in-frame clones and lacks some. This table holds approximately 29,000 clones, more than 85% found once. Specimen: unsorted PBMCs, collected 6.2 years after starting antiretroviral therapy. These receptors were obtained from a man aged 35 to 55 with HIV.

This clone was observed a handful of times. This chain connects TRBV7-8 to TRBJ2-1, with 8 bases matching TRBD2. The V gene's germline CDR1 is SGHVS and CDR2 FQNEAQ. V trimming: 2 bases; J trimming: 0 bases; junction bases outside the gene matches: 6. This CDR3 contains 17 residues. CDR3 sequence (DNA): TGTGCCAGCAGCTTAAACGGGGGGGGGAGCTCCTACAATGAGCAGTTCTTC. Translating gives CASSLNGGGSSYNEQFF.

The J gene is TRBJ2-6, the V gene TRBV10-3, with D perhaps matching TRBD2 (6 bases). Germline lookup yields CDR1 ENHRY and CDR2 SYGVKD. The germline V and J ends were trimmed by 3 bases and 0 bases, with 12 bases remaining between them. The CDR3 sequence is 17 residues long. In nucleotides, the CDR3 is TGTGCCATCAGTGAAGTAGCGGAGATCTCTGGGGCCAACGTCCTGACTTTC. Its protein is CAISEVAEISGANVLTF.

The chain carries TRBV7-2 and TRBJ2-2, with D perhaps TRBD2 (6 bases). Germline V gene data show CDR1 as SGHTA and CDR2 as FQGNSA. CDR3 size: 14 residues. Trimming took 5 bases from V and 6 from J, leaving 13 bases between them. The CDR3 loop reads CASSGLLAPGELFF. CDR3 nucleotide sequence: TGTGCCAGCAGCGGGTTACTAGCTCCCGGGGAGCTGTTTTTT.